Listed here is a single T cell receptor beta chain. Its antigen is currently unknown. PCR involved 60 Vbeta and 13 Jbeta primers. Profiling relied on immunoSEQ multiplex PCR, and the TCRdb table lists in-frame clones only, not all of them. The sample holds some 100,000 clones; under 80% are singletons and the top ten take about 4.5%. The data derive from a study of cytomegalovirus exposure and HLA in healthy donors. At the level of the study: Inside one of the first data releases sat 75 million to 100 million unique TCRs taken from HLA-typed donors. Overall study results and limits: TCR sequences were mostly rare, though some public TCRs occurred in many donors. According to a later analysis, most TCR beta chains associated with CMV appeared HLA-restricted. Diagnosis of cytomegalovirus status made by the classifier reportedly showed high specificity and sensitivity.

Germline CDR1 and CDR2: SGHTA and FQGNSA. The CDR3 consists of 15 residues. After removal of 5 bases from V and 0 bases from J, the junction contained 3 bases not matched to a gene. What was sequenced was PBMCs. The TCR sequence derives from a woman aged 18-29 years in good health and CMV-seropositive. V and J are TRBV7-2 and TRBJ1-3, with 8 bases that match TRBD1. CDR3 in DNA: TGTGCCAGCAGCCGTGACAGGGGCTCTGGAAACACCATATATTTT. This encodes CASSRDRGSGNTIYF.